The 4 T cell receptor beta chains below were found in one sample sequenced in a study of blood T cell repertoires in COVID-19. Here immunoSEQ multiplex PCR was the method, and the copy in TCRdb shows in-frame clones only, minus some. Among about 76,000 clones, approximately 90% were seen once, and the ten largest hold more than 7.5%. Sequenced material: peripheral blood. These TCRs come from a man aged 30 to 39 with acute or convalescent COVID-19.

The chain combines TRBV9 with TRBJ2-2; possible D gene TRBD1, 6 bases. The germline gives CDR1 SGDLS, CDR2 YYNGEE. V lost 6 bases to trimming and J lost 0 bases, with 9 bases between them. The CDR3 sequence is 14 residues long. The CDR3 loop is CASKGTSNTGELFF. CDR3 nucleotide sequence: TGTGCCAGCAAGGGGACATCGAACACCGGGGAGCTGTTTTTT.

The gene calls are TRBV7-3 and TRBJ2-3; 11 bases fit TRBD2. The CDR3 has 17 residues. CDR1 is SGHTA and CDR2 is FQGTGA in the germline V gene. Trimming at V came to 2 bases and at J to 1 base, leaving 5 bases not matched to a gene. CDR3 sequence (DNA): TGTGCCAGCAGCTTAGGACTAGCGGGTCCTGGCACAGATACGCAGTATTTT. The encoded protein is CASSLGLAGPGTDTQYF.

This clone was found once. V usage is TRBV5-5 and J usage is TRBJ2-1; 9 bases align to TRBD2. CDR1 is SGHKS and CDR2 is YYEKEE in the germline V gene (reference sequence). The ends lost 5 bases at V and 8 bases at J; junction bases unmatched: 11. The CDR3 is 15 amino acids. The CDR3: CASRAEGLATHEQFF. The CDR3 DNA reads as TGTGCCAGCAGGGCCGAAGGACTAGCGACCCATGAGCAGTTCTTC.

This chain connects TRBV10-1 to TRBJ2-5; 9 bases fit TRBD1. This CDR3 has 16 residues. From germline, CDR1 is WNHNN and CDR2 SYGVQD (reference sequence). V trimming: 4 bases; J trimming: 1 base; junction bases outside the gene matches: 7. This CDR3 is CASSAGQGIPQETQYF. The DNA of the CDR3 is TGCGCCAGCAGTGCGGGACAGGGTATACCCCAAGAGACCCAGTACTTC.